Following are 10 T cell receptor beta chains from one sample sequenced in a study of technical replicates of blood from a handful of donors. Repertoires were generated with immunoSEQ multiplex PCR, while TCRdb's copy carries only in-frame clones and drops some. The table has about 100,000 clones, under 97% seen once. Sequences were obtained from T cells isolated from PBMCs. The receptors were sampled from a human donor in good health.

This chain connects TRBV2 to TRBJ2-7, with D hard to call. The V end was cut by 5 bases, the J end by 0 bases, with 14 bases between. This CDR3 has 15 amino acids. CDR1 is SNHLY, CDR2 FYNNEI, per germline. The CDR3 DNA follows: TGTGCCAGCAGTTTTAGTCCGGGTGCCTCCTACGAGCAGTACTTC. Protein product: CASSFSPGASYEQYF.

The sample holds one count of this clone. CDR3 residues: CASSSSPSGSMETQYF. The CDR3 nucleotides read TGTGCCAGCAGTTCCTCGCCTAGCGGGAGTATGGAGACCCAGTACTTC. The chain carries TRBV28 and TRBJ2-5; 10 bases agree with TRBD2. Germline V CDR1 and CDR2: MDHEN, SYDVKM. Trimming cost V 4 bases and J 5 bases; bases outside gene matches: 10. This CDR3 spans 16 amino acids. The full variable domain, rest sourced from reference TRBV28 and TRBJ2-5, is DVKVTQSSRYLVKRTGEKVFLECVQDMDHENMFWYRQDPGLGLRLIYFSYDVKMKEKGDIPEGYSVSREKKERFSLILESASTNQTSMYLCASSSSPSGSMETQYFGPGTRLLVL.

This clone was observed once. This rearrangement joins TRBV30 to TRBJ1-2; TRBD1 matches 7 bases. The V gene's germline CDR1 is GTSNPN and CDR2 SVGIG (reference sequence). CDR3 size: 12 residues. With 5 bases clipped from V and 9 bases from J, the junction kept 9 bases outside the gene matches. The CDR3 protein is CAWGKGAGRYTF. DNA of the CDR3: TGTGCCTGGGGCAAGGGGGCGGGCCGCTACACCTTC.

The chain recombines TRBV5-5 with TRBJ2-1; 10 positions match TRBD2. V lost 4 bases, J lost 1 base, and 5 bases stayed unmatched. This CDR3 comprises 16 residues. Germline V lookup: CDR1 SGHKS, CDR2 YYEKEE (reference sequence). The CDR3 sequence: CASSRTSGASYNEQFF. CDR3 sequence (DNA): TGTGCCAGCAGCCGTACTAGCGGGGCATCCTACAATGAGCAGTTCTTC.

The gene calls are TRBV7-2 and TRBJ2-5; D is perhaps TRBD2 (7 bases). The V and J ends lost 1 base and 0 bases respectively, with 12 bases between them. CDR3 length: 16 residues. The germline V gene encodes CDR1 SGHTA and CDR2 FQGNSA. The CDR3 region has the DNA TGTGCCAGCAGCTTAGGGGCGGGGGCATACCAAGAGACCCAGTACTTC. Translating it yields CASSLGAGAYQETQYF.

The CDR3 reads CSVPGLTYEQYF. The CDR3 nucleotides read TGCAGCGTTCCTGGACTTACCTACGAGCAGTACTTC. This rearrangement joins TRBV29-1 to TRBJ2-7; perhaps TRBD2 as D (5 bases). Trimming pared 5 bases from V and 2 bases from J, leaving 10 bases between. Germline V gene sequence: CDR1 SQVTM, CDR2 ANQGSEA. The CDR3 totals 12 residues.

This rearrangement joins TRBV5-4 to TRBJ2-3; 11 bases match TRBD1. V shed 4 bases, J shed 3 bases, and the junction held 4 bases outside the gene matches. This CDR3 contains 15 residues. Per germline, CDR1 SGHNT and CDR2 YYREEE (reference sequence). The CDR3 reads CASSRGQGATDTQYF. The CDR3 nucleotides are TGTGCCAGCAGCCGCGGACAGGGGGCTACAGATACGCAGTATTTT.

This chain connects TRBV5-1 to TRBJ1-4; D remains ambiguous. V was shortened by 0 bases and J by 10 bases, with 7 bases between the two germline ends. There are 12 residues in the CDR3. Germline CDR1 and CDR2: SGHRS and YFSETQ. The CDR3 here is CASSLDTGKLFF. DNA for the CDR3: TGCGCCAGCAGCTTGGATACTGGAAAACTGTTTTTT. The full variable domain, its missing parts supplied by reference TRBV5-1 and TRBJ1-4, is KAGVTQTPRYLIKTRGQQVTLSCSPISGHRSVSWYQQTPGQGLQFLFEYFSETQRNKGNFPGRFSGRQFSNSRSEMNVSTLELGDSALYLCASSLDTGKLFFGSGTQLSVL.

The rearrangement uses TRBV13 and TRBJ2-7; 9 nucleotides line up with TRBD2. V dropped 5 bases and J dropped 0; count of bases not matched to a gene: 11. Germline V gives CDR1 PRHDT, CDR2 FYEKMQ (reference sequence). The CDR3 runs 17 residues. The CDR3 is CASSLLAGELYSYEQYF. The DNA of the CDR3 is TGTGCCAGCAGCCTCTTAGCGGGAGAGTTGTACTCCTACGAGCAGTACTTC.

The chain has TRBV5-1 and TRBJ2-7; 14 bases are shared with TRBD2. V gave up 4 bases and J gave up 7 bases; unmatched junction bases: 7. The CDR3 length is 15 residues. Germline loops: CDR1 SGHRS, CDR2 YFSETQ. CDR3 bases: TGCGCCAGCAGCGGGGGGACTAGCGGGAGAGGTGAGCAGTACTTC. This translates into CASSGGTSGRGEQYF. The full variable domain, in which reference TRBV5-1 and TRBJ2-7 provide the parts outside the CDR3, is KAGVTQTPRYLIKTRGQQVTLSCSPISGHRSVSWYQQTPGQGLQFLFEYFSETQRNKGNFPGRFSGRQFSNSRSEMNVSTLELGDSALYLCASSGGTSGRGEQYFGPGTRLTVT.